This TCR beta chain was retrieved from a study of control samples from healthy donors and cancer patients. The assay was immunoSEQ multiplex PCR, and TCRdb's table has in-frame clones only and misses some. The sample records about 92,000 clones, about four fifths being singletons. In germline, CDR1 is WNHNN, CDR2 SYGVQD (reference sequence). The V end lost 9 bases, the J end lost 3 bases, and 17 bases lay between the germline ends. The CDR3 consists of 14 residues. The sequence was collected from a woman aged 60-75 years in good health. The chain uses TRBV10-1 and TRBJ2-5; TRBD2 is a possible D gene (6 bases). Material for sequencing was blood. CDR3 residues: CASSSGTSKETQYF. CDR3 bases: TGCGCCAGTAGCTCCGGGACTTCCAAAGAGACCCAGTACTTC.